These 30 T cell receptor beta chains were all obtained from the same sample, sequenced in a study of radiation and T cells in renal cell carcinoma. Described time point: blood 2 weeks post-SBRT. Treatment reported: 15 Gy SBRT to primary tumor, nephrectomy 4 weeks later. The assay was immunoSEQ multiplex PCR, and TCRdb's table has in-frame clones only and misses some. The table lists around 130,000 clones, 70% to 90% of them singletons. Sample: blood, taken from a patient whose treatment included radiotherapy and nephrectomy. These receptors all come from a woman between 65 and 79 years old with renal cell carcinoma.

The chain has TRBV27 and TRBJ1-2; D might be TRBD1 (5 bases). The ends were cut back, 2 bases at V and 8 bases at J, with 12 bases in the middle. Per germline, CDR1 MNHEY and CDR2 SMNVEV (reference sequence). This CDR3 has 13 amino acids. The CDR3 bases are TGTGCCAGCAGTTTAACGGGGGGTTTCGGCTACACCTTC. This encodes CASSLTGGFGYTF.

The chain links TRBV7-3 to TRBJ1-1; 10 bases are shared with TRBD1. Losses at the gene ends were 6 bases for V and 3 bases for J; bases not matched to a gene: 10. The CDR3 runs to 16 residues. CDR1 is SGHTA, CDR2 FQGTGA, per germline. The chain's CDR3 is CASSSTPGQGHTEAFF. In nucleotides, the CDR3 is TGTGCCAGCAGTTCAACCCCGGGACAGGGGCACACTGAAGCTTTCTTT.

This rearrangement joins TRBV10-1 to TRBJ1-2, with D perhaps matching TRBD1 (5 bases). The CDR3 runs to 13 residues. The germline CDR1 and CDR2 sequences are WNHNN and SYGVQD (reference sequence). The V and J ends lost 6 bases and 5 bases respectively, with 13 bases between them. The CDR3 DNA is TGCGCCAGCAGCGGACTCAAGGGGTATGGCTACACCTTC. Protein sequence: CASSGLKGYGYTF.

This clone was seen only once. The genes are TRBV25-1 and TRBJ1-1; a possible D gene is TRBD1 (5 bases). Germline CDR1 and CDR2: MGHDK and SYGVNS. V lost 6 bases to trimming and J lost 1 base, with 12 bases between them. The CDR3 sequence is 14 residues long. CDR3 loop: CASRPLGPNTEAFF. Here the CDR3 DNA reads TGTGCCAGCAGACCCCTGGGGCCGAACACTGAAGCTTTCTTT.

The J gene is TRBJ2-2, the V gene TRBV6-4; the D gene is possibly TRBD2 (6 bases). Trimming cost V 5 bases and J 2 bases, with 9 bases left between them. CDR1 is MRHNA and CDR2 is SNTAGT in the germline V gene. CDR3 length: 14 amino acids. The CDR3 coding sequence is TGTGCCAGCAGTATCGCGGGAAACACCGGGGAGCTGTTTTTT. Translating gives CASSIAGNTGELFF.

This chain joins TRBV7-2 and TRBJ1-6; TRBD1 might be the D (5 bases). The V end was cut by 2 bases, the J end by 10 bases, with 12 bases between. The CDR3 contains 14 residues. The germline V gene encodes CDR1 SGHTA and CDR2 FQGNSA. This CDR3 reads CASSLNVRDSPLHF. DNA of the CDR3: TGTGCCAGCAGCTTAAACGTCCGGGACTCACCCCTCCACTTT.

The rearrangement joins TRBV27 to TRBJ1-1, with D unclear. Germline loops: CDR1 MNHEY, CDR2 SMNVEV (reference sequence). V lost 5 bases and J lost 0, with 10 bases in between. This CDR3 region has 14 residues. The DNA of the CDR3 is TGTGCCAGCAGTCAAATGCCATTGAACACTGAAGCTTTCTTT. This translates into CASSQMPLNTEAFF.

The J gene is TRBJ2-7, the V gene TRBV2; D is perhaps TRBD2 (5 bases). CDR1 is SNHLY and CDR2 is FYNNEI in the germline V gene. Between the trimmed V and J ends, which lost 2 bases and 7 bases, there was a span of 18 bases. This CDR3 is built from 15 residues. Here the CDR3 DNA reads TGTGCCAGCAGTGAATTTTCAGGAGCCGGGGAGGAGCAGTACTTC. Translating it yields CASSEFSGAGEEQYF.

This clone was detected only once. The V call is TRBV19, the J call TRBJ2-2; D ambiguous. Trimming stripped 2 bases from V and 5 bases from J, with 15 bases between. The CDR3 sequence is 16 residues long. Germline CDR1 is LNHDA and CDR2 is SQIVND (reference sequence). CDR3 residues: CASSIPPGLGTGELFF. CDR3 DNA sequence: TGTGCCAGTAGTATACCCCCGGGTCTGGGGACCGGGGAGCTGTTTTTT.

The chain links TRBV4-3 to TRBJ1-6; D is undetermined. This CDR3 has 16 residues. CDR1 is LGHNA, CDR2 YSLEER, per germline. V lost 0 bases and J 9 bases, leaving 15 bases between the germline ends. CDR3 protein: CASSQDQGSRSSPLHF. CDR3 sequence (DNA): TGCGCCAGCAGCCAAGATCAAGGCTCCAGGTCTTCACCCCTCCACTTT.

The V gene is TRBV6-1, the J gene TRBJ1-6, with D possibly TRBD1 on 5 matching bases. Per the germline V gene, CDR1 is MNHNS and CDR2 is SASEGT. V was trimmed by 1 base and J by 6 bases, leaving 13 bases between them. The CDR3 length is 16 residues. The CDR3 DNA reads as TGTGCCAGCAGTGAAGGTTTAAGGGGACCTAATTCACCCCTCCACTTT. It translates to CASSEGLRGPNSPLHF.

The chain couples TRBV29-1 to TRBJ2-1; D may be TRBD2 (5 bases). Germline assignment: CDR1 SQVTM and CDR2 ANQGSEA. Trimming cost V 1 base and J 4 bases, with 14 bases left between them. This CDR3 is built from 15 residues. CDR3 in DNA: TGCAGCGTTGAAGGGCCGGTGACGGGGTACAATGAGCAGTTCTTC. Its translation is CSVEGPVTGYNEQFF.

The chain uses TRBV27 and TRBJ1-2, with D maybe TRBD1 (5 bases). This CDR3 contains 13 residues. V lost 5 bases to trimming and J lost 8 bases, with 15 bases between them. Germline V gene sequence: CDR1 MNHEY, CDR2 SMNVEV (reference sequence). The CDR3 here is CASSPQGMGGYTF. CDR3 DNA sequence: TGTGCCAGCAGTCCCCAGGGCATGGGGGGCTACACCTTC.

The chain joins TRBV6-5 to TRBJ1-6; 7 bases are a match to TRBD1. The ends lost 6 bases at V and 8 bases at J; junction bases unmatched: 7. Per the germline V gene, CDR1 is MNHEY and CDR2 is SVGAGI. The CDR3 has 14 amino acids. In DNA, the CDR3 is TGTGCCAGCAGCAGAGACAGGGCCCATTCACCCCTCCACTTT. It is translated as CASSRDRAHSPLHF.

This chain joins TRBV2 and TRBJ2-3; TRBD2 aligns across 9 bases. The V segment lost 8 bases and the J segment 3 bases; nucleotides outside the gene matches: 3. Looked up from germline, CDR1 is SNHLY and CDR2 is FYNNEI. CDR3 length: 13 amino acids. CDR3 DNA: TGTGCCAGCCTTAGCGGGGGTACAGATACGCAGTATTTT. It specifies CASLSGGTDTQYF.

The rearrangement joins TRBV6-5 to TRBJ2-7; 11 bases fit TRBD2. The CDR3 runs to 16 residues. Unmatched junction bases numbered 3, after V lost 0 bases and J lost 2 bases. The germline gives CDR1 MNHEY, CDR2 SVGAGI. The chain's CDR3 is CASSYSSGGATYEQYF. CDR3 DNA sequence: TGTGCCAGCAGTTACTCTAGCGGGGGGGCTACCTACGAGCAGTACTTC.

The gene calls are TRBV19 and TRBJ2-5; D might be TRBD1 or TRBD2, each matching 5 bases. This CDR3 is built from 13 residues. Per the germline V gene, CDR1 is LNHDA and CDR2 is SQIVND (reference sequence). The V end lost 2 bases, the J end lost 6 bases, and 10 bases lay between the germline ends. CDR3 region: CASSIQGVQTQYF. Here the CDR3 DNA reads TGTGCCAGTAGTATACAGGGAGTTCAGACCCAGTACTTC.

This clone was recorded once. The chain is built from TRBV9 and TRBJ2-1; D remains ambiguous. The germline gives CDR1 SGDLS, CDR2 YYNGEE. The CDR3 extends over 15 amino acids. V was trimmed by 1 base and J by 0 bases, leaving 8 bases between them. The CDR3 coding sequence is TGTGCCAGCAGCGTAATCCTGAGCTCCTACAATGAGCAGTTCTTC. As protein: CASSVILSSYNEQFF. The complete variable domain, with remaining parts taken from reference TRBV9 and TRBJ2-1, reads DSGVTQTPKHLITATGQRVTLRCSPRSGDLSVYWYQQSLDQGLQFLIQYYNGEERAKGNILERFSAQQFPDLHSELNLSSLELGDSALYFCASSVILSSYNEQFFGPGTRLTVL.

Only a few counts were recorded for this clone. The chain uses TRBV7-2 and TRBJ1-1; maybe TRBD1 (6 bases). Trimming took 5 bases from V and 4 from J, leaving 14 bases between them. The CDR3 loop spans 14 amino acids. Looked up from germline, CDR1 is SGHTA and CDR2 is FQGNSA. In DNA, the CDR3 is TGTGCCAGCAGCACCGGAGACAGGTTCACTGAAGCTTTCTTT. This translates into CASSTGDRFTEAFF.

In this sample, this clone turned up once. The chain is built from TRBV29-1 and TRBJ2-7; TRBD1 is a possible D gene (6 bases). The CDR3 totals 10 residues. CDR1 is SQVTM, CDR2 ANQGSEA, per germline. V lost 4 bases and J lost 7, with 8 bases in between. In DNA form, the CDR3 reads TGCAGCGTTGCAGGGGTTGAGCAGTACTTC. Its protein product is CSVAGVEQYF.

The chain is built from TRBV5-4 and TRBJ1-1, with a tentative D call TRBD1 (6 bases). V lost 4 bases, J lost 4 bases, and 11 bases lay in between. Germline-derived CDR1 and CDR2 are SGHNT and YYREEE (reference sequence). The CDR3 spans 13 residues. For the CDR3, the DNA is TGTGCCAGCAGCCCAGGGGTGGCCACTGAAGCTTTCTTT. Amino acids: CASSPGVATEAFF.

The chain couples TRBV19 to TRBJ2-7, with 13 positions matching TRBD2. Germline CDR1 and CDR2: LNHDA and SQIVND (reference sequence). The CDR3 is made up of 17 amino acids. V trimming: 5 bases; J trimming: 0 bases; junction bases outside the gene matches: 7. The CDR3, as DNA: TGTGCCAGTAGTGCCAGCGGACTAGCGGGGGCCTCCTACGAGCAGTACTTC. Amino acid sequence: CASSASGLAGASYEQYF.

This clone came up a few times. V gene TRBV30 combines with J gene TRBJ1-1; TRBD1 matches at 9 bases. V gave up 2 bases and J gave up 9 bases; unmatched junction bases: 16. The CDR3 contains 16 residues. CDR1 GTSNPN and CDR2 SVGIG come from the germline V gene (reference sequence). Here the CDR3 DNA reads TGTGCCTGGAGTCCTCCGCCCGGGACAGGGATGAGGCAAGCTTTCTTT. It specifies CAWSPPPGTGMRQAFF. The full variable domain, its missing parts supplied by reference TRBV30 and TRBJ1-1, is SQTIHQWPATLVQPVGSPLSLECTVEGTSNPNLYWYRQAAGRGLQLLFYSVGIGQISSEVPQNLSASRPQDRQFILSSKKLLLSDSGFYLCAWSPPPGTGMRQAFFGQGTRLTVV.

The chain links TRBV6-5 to TRBJ1-6; D not certain. The ends were cut back, 5 bases at V and 8 bases at J, with 10 bases in the middle. The CDR3 runs to 13 residues. Germline CDR1 MNHEY, CDR2 SVGAGI. The CDR3 nucleotides read TGTGCCAGCAGTCGGTCGCAGGATTCACCCCTCCACTTT. Translating it yields CASSRSQDSPLHF.

This clone showed up just a few times. The chain recombines TRBV6-4 with TRBJ1-1; D is uncertain. Trimming stripped 5 bases from V and 0 bases from J, with 7 bases between. CDR1 is MRHNA, CDR2 SNTAGT, per germline. The CDR3 totals 13 residues. DNA of the CDR3: TGTGCCAGCAGTAGACACTTGAACACTGAAGCTTTCTTT. This gives the protein CASSRHLNTEAFF.

In this sample, this clone turned up once. This chain uses TRBV7-9 with TRBJ1-2; 7 positions match TRBD1. The CDR3 loop spans 14 amino acids. CDR1 SEHNR and CDR2 FQNEAQ come from the germline V gene (reference sequence). Unmatched junction bases numbered 6, after V lost 5 bases and J lost 3 bases. The CDR3 sequence: CASSASTGYYGYTF. The CDR3 nucleotides read TGTGCCAGCAGCGCCTCGACAGGGTACTATGGCTACACCTTC.

The V call is TRBV6-4, the J call TRBJ1-6; D gene unclear. The CDR3 extends over 12 amino acids. V lost 7 bases and J 7 bases, leaving 8 bases between the germline ends. Per the germline V gene, CDR1 is MRHNA and CDR2 is SNTAGT. The CDR3 spells CASNPGNSPLHF. CDR3 nucleotides: TGTGCCAGCAATCCGGGGAATTCACCCCTCCACTTT.

The chain joins TRBV4-3 to TRBJ1-1, with unresolved D. V lost 1 base, J lost 10 bases, and 19 bases lay in between. Germline values: CDR1 LGHNA, CDR2 YSLEER. The CDR3 consists of 15 residues. CDR3 sequence (DNA): TGCGCCAGCAGCCAAGGATTGAAGGGCGCGATGGGAGCTTTCTTT. It yields the protein CASSQGLKGAMGAFF.

This chain connects TRBV28 to TRBJ2-5; 7 bases map to TRBD1. The CDR3 spans 16 residues. V lost 2 bases, J lost 0 bases, and 6 bases stayed unmatched. CDR1 is MDHEN and CDR2 is SYDVKM in the germline V gene. The CDR3 protein is CASSLPQGKYQETQYF. The CDR3 bases are TGTGCCAGCAGTTTACCACAGGGGAAGTACCAAGAGACCCAGTACTTC. Drawing the rest from reference TRBV28 and TRBJ2-5, the complete variable domain is DVKVTQSSRYLVKRTGEKVFLECVQDMDHENMFWYRQDPGLGLRLIYFSYDVKMKEKGDIPEGYSVSREKKERFSLILESASTNQTSMYLCASSLPQGKYQETQYFGPGTRLLVL.

Here the CDR3 reads CASRGDSMFGETQYF. The CDR3 nucleotides are TGTGCCAGCAGAGGGGACAGTATGTTTGGAGAGACCCAGTACTTC. V usage is TRBV6-1 and J usage is TRBJ2-5; 7 nucleotides align to TRBD1. The CDR3 extends over 15 amino acids. Trimming took 6 bases from V and 4 from J; bases not matched to a gene: 11. Germline lookup yields CDR1 MNHNS and CDR2 SASEGT.